This T cell receptor beta chain was captured by sequencing in a study of cytomegalovirus exposure and HLA in healthy donors (dated by TCRdb to 2017 to 2019). In the study overall: An earlier analysis of roughly 500 of the donors reported over 250 Gb of sequence data and 95 million to 130 million unique TCR beta sequences obtained from 150 million to 200 million T cells. The study was designed to test whether signatures of past pathogen exposure could be identified by cataloging public T cell receptors. Along with the approximately 700-subject first cohort, a separate validation cohort of 120 different subjects was used. Rather than using new phenotypic data, the later analysis identified candidate immune exposures from TCR beta sequences and from how often those sequences occurred across donors. A handful of DR-DQ haplotypes were treated as single units for association and clustering because of strong linkage in the cohort. In an earlier analysis of about 590 of the donors, high-throughput TCR beta sequencing was used to judge whether each TCR beta V gene segment behaved as functional or pseudogenic. An early release that covered several hundred HLA-typed donors contained about 300 gigabases of sequencing data and tens of millions of unique TCR sequences. Typing coverage differed by locus: A, B, C, DRB1 and DQB1 were typed in roughly 620-630 donors, DQA1 in approximately 520, DPA1 in around 600, and DPB1 in 450 to 480. Among roughly 400 genotyped donors of the cohort, an average of around 250,000 unique TCR beta nucleotide sequences was sequenced per donor, of which 15% to 20% were non-productive. The genetic ancestry cluster associated with self-reported Caucasian donors included 80% to 90% of the roughly 380 genotyped donors. HLA typing covered class I and class II loci at four-digit resolution. Every repertoire in the discovery cohort had been generated on one and the same sequencing platform. The study used immunosequencing to profile the T cell repertoires of under 700 subjects and linked those repertoires to cytomegalovirus serostatus. A later analysis re-examined previously published TCR beta repertoires from just over 650 donors and added high-resolution HLA genotyping to investigate patterns of TCR occurrence. Alongside the repertoire data, information on donor age, sex, ethnicity and CMV serostatus was compiled. A later genetic analysis used genome-wide SNP genotypes for about 55% of the 666 donors, treating that subset as a discovery cohort. To predict cytomegalovirus infection status, the study brought together high-throughput TCR immunosequencing, statistical association of individual TCRs with disease status, and machine learning.

In total, fewer than 750 healthy bone marrow donors made up the cohort. Cohort members were all nominally healthy when sampled, although unrecorded immune exposures were likely present. The donor was CMV seropositive and was included in the group of 250 to 350 seropositive cohort members. Each donor provided a peripheral blood sample, and peripheral blood mononuclear cells were used for TCR beta sequencing. Genomic DNA was extracted from the blood cell samples with the Qiagen DNeasy Blood Extraction Kit. From a lookup of the germline V gene, CDR1 and CDR2 are SNHLY and FYNNEI. V loses 5 bases of germline sequence and J loses 6 bases, and the interval between the two ends is 17 bases. Its CDR3 holds 15 amino acids, cysteine through phenylalanine. The entry retains the CDR3 DNA only, 45 bases that are in frame from base 1. Comments on this clone: No antigen is known for it. Per-nucleotide qualities are absent, and no much larger clonotype sits a single base away.

Study-wide conclusions, independent of this receptor: Strong co-occurrence of HLA alleles, especially DR and DQ, made assigning TCR associations to individual alleles difficult. Sequencing depth was assumed to be roughly uniform across donors in the presence/absence analyses, though that assumption may not hold. The classifier was reported to diagnose cytomegalovirus status with high specificity and sensitivity in both the original cohort and the validation cohort. The cohort was sequenced for TCR beta chains only, and without alpha or paired-chain data the features that could be detected were limited. An earlier analysis of roughly 570 of the donors showed that most TCR beta V segments appeared in productive rearrangements either about 87% or about 30% of the time, which broadly matched IMGT annotations. According to a later analysis, most CMV-associated TCR beta chains appeared to be HLA-restricted, and the HLA associations seemed to be driven largely by CMV exposure. A later analysis found that HLA-associated TCR beta chains were more clonally expanded and had lower generation probabilities than equally common non-associated chains. A cluster of highly shared sequence variants was judged likely to be a technical artifact of the sequencing pipeline. In a later genetic analysis, a missense DCLRE1C variant was associated with V-gene and J-gene trimming of TCR beta chains, and the association was replicated in an independent cohort. A further reported finding was that TCR beta sequences accurately predicted the HLA-A and HLA-B alleles for most subjects in the first cohort. Because the 87-base-pair reads could not distinguish some IMGT-functional V segments, including TRBV6-2 and TRBV6-3, those segments were excluded. Linkage disequilibrium might explain the correlated functional status among segregating V segments, but an unknown experimental factor could not be excluded. Several of the top co-occurrence clusters appeared to be linked to parvovirus B19, influenza, CMV and Epstein-Barr virus, according to a later analysis. Because counts were too low, about 18 rarely observed V segments, including chromosome 9 orphons, were left out of the earlier analysis of roughly 600 of the donors. In a later genetic analysis, fewer N-insertions in productive TCRs were reported among donors in an Asian-associated ancestry cluster than the 666-donor mean. While some public TCRs were present in many individuals, most TCR sequences turned up only very rarely across donors. In a later analysis, the rate of TCR association differed among HLA loci, with DRB1 alleles having the most associated TCRs and HLA-C alleles having the fewest. Because some donors lacked HLA typing at each locus, the association tests relied only on the typed subset. Immune exposure information for the cohort was limited to CMV serostatus. At a false discovery rate of 0.05, a later analysis linked 16,951 TCR beta sequences to specific HLA alleles. It was suggested by the authors that the approach could potentially be generalized to other disease states and immunological phenotypes. In vitro tests confirmed that a few of the cytomegalovirus-associated TCR beta chains recognize cytomegalovirus antigens. A total of about 150 TCR beta chains were listed by the study as associated with cytomegalovirus.

Libraries were constructed by the immunoSEQ multiplex PCR assay. For the multiplex PCR, a mixture combining 60 forward primers for TCR Vbeta segments and 13 reverse primers for TCR Jbeta segments was used. The CDR3 region of rearranged TCR beta genes was amplified from genomic DNA by a multiplex PCR assay. The amplified TCR beta libraries were sequenced on the Illumina HiSeq System as 87-base-pair reads. The authors' analysis ran thus. In a later analysis, some 80 million unique TCR beta chains were counted across the roughly 670 repertoires, and around 10 million of these chains were shared by at least two donors. Raw reads were error-corrected and collapsed into unique sequences by a nearest-neighbor algorithm in which closely related sequences were merged to remove PCR and sequencing errors. V, D and J gene segments were assigned by aligning CDR3 sequences to IMGT reference sequences. For a sequence to be retained, at least a six-nucleotide match to both a V gene segment and a J gene segment was required. A rearrangement counted as productive if the CDR3 had no stop codons and remained in frame with V and J, and every other rearrangement counted as non-productive. CDR3 was defined by IMGT convention, running from the second conserved V-encoded cysteine to the conserved J-encoded phenylalanine. In an earlier analysis of more than 550 of the donors, sequences lacking an unambiguous match to a single V gene segment were excluded. An earlier analysis of approximately 590 of the donors classified V segments as functional when productive rearrangements were above 56.7% and as segregating when the standard deviation between donors was above 5%. A statistical classification framework was built for diagnosing cytomegalovirus status from the catalog of TCR beta chain sequences. V and J gene assignment, in a later analysis, came from comparing TCR nucleotide sequences with IMGT/GENE-DB human TR gene sequences. The TCRdist pipeline was used in a later analysis to assign CDR3 sequences and most-parsimonious VDJ recombination scenarios. A later analysis defined each TCR beta chain by its CDR3 amino acid sequence plus V-gene family, and excluded reads lacking a unique V-gene family. As a way to deal with suspected cross-contamination and a sequencing artifact, a later analysis dropped approximately 590 nucleotide sequences that were highly shared and had low generation probability. A later analysis calculated a clonal expansion index for each public chain from normalized within-repertoire ranks of inferred template counts. A later analysis computed generation probabilities with a VDJ recombination model fitted to out-of-frame rearrangements, and checked the results against IGoR. A later analysis scored TCR-TCR, TCR-HLA and TCR-CMV co-occurrence with hypergeometric tests, applying a repertoire-size bias correction to TCR pairs. In a later analysis, false discovery rates were estimated by permuting HLA or CMV assignments 20 times. In a later analysis, co-occurring TCRs were grouped using DBSCAN, with TCRdist sequence similarity added in when clustering inside HLA-allele-positive subsets. Co-occurrence clustering excluded repertoires with fewer than 30,000 or more than 120,000 public chains, plus five with anomalous nucleotide sharing. TCRdb took over this immuneACCESS table, retaining in-frame rearrangements with V and J assigned. Such tables are incomplete; in checked studies, under half of the missing clones stem from an unresolved V gene, and the remainder is unexplained. The DNA was the basis for D and trimming; V, J and clone size are from that table. The sample table holds 70,000 to 85,000 clones, of which over 70% were seen once. 7.5% to 9.5% of the sample is taken by the ten largest.

The material sequenced was PBMCs. This TCR was recovered from a man aged 40-49 years in good health and CMV-seropositive. Here the chain combines TRBV2 and TRBJ1-5, and the D gene may be TRBD1, 6 bases matching. The CDR3 here reads CASSTIQGRGQPQHF. The nucleotides read TGTGCCAGCAGTACCATACAGGGTAGGGGTCAGCCCCAGCATTTT.